This TCR beta chain derives from a study of CXCR3-negative and CXCR3-positive naive CD8 T cells. Study outcomes and limitations: For the naive subsets, surface CD5 was similar, and TCR strength was inferred from TRB CDR3 properties. Diversity proved comparably high across both naive subsets and much lower in memory CD8+ cells.

Germline V CDR1 and CDR2: MGHRA, YSYEKL. The length of the CDR3 is 17 residues. Through 5' RACE with UMI labels, the TRB cDNA libraries were prepared. TCRdb reprocessed the 5' RACE reads and stores each CDR3 protein as one record, lacking DNA. This sample's clone table lists about 26,000 distinct CDR3 sequences. Concerning this clonotype itself: As yet, its antigen is unknown.

The sequenced sample was naive CXCR3- CD8+ T cells from blood. Noted subset: CD45RO-CCR7+CD27+CD95- naive CD8+ T cells lacking CXCR3 (TNR3-). The J gene is TRBJ1-2, the V gene TRBV4-1. This clonotype was sampled from a human donor in good health. Some clones in this sample may be carry-over from other donors' samples. The CDR3 spells CASSQDPFGRTNYGYTF.